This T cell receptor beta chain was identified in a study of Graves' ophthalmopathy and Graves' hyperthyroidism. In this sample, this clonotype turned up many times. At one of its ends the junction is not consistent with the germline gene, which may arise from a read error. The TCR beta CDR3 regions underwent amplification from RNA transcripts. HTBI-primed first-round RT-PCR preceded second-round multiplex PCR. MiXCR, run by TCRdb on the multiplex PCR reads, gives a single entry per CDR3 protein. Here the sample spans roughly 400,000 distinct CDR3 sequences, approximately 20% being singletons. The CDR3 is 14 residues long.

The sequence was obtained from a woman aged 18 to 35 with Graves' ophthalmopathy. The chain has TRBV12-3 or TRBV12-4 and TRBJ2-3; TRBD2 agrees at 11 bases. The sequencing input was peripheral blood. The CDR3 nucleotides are TGTGCCAGCAGTCTAGCGGGAGGTTTAGATACGCAGTATTTT. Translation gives CASSLAGGLDTQYF.